The 32 T cell receptor beta chains below all came from one sample that was sequenced in a study of cytomegalovirus exposure and HLA in healthy donors. Vbeta (60) and Jbeta (13) primers were used in the PCR. TCRdb's copy holds only in-frame clones and misses some; the assay was immunoSEQ multiplex PCR. In the table there are approximately 280,000 clones, approximately 90% of which are singletons. What was sequenced was PBMCs. Every receptor here comes from a woman under 30 in good health and CMV-seronegative.

Remarks on this clone: A junction end diverges from the germline sequence, so it may reflect a read error. The chain combines TRBV7-9 with TRBJ1-1; D unresolved. The V gene's germline CDR1 is SEHNR and CDR2 FQNEAQ (reference sequence). The CDR3 is 11 amino acids. The CDR3 DNA is TGTTCCAGCAGCCTCAACACTGAAGCTTTCTTT. Encoded protein: CSSSLNTEAFF. Using reference TRBV7-9 and TRBJ1-1 for the parts outside the CDR3, the full variable domain is DTGVSQNPRHKITKRGQNVTFRCDPISEHNRLYWYRQTLGQGPEFLTYFQNEAQLEKSRLLSDRFSAERPKGSFSTLEIQRTEQGDSAMYLCSSSLNTEAFFGQGTRLTVV.

This rearrangement joins TRBV6-1 to TRBJ1-5, with D maybe TRBD1 (6 bases). CDR3 length equals 13 residues. Germline CDR1 MNHNS, CDR2 SASEGT. The ends were cut back, 4 bases at V and 7 bases at J, with 11 bases in the middle. The CDR3 nucleotides are TGTGCCAGCAGTGTTTACAGGGACCAGCCCCAGCATTTT. This encodes CASSVYRDQPQHF.

The chain is built from TRBV2 and TRBJ2-1, with 7 bases fitting TRBD1. There are 16 residues in the CDR3. V shed 3 bases, J shed 3 bases, and the junction held 8 bases outside the gene matches. Germline loops: CDR1 SNHLY, CDR2 FYNNEI. The CDR3 DNA sequence: TGTGCCAGCAGTGAGGCCGGGGACAGACTCTACAATGAGCAGTTCTTC. This codes for CASSEAGDRLYNEQFF.

The V and J genes are TRBV2 and TRBJ1-6; 8 bases are shared with TRBD1. This CDR3 comprises 16 residues. In germline, CDR1 is SNHLY, CDR2 FYNNEI. Trimming at V came to 6 bases and at J to 5 bases, leaving 9 bases not matched to a gene. CDR3 DNA sequence: TGTGCCAGCAGCCTCAGGGGGCAACGGGATAATTCACCCCTCCACTTT. This sequence encodes CASSLRGQRDNSPLHF. Together with reference TRBV2 and TRBJ1-6, the CDR3 gives the full variable domain: EPEVTQTPSHQVTQMGQEVILRCVPISNHLYFYWYRQILGQKVEFLVSFYNNEISEKSEIFDDQFSVERPDGSNFTLKIRSTKLEDSAMYFCASSLRGQRDNSPLHFGNGTRLTVT.

The gene calls are TRBV6-5 and TRBJ2-5; TRBD2 might be the D (6 bases). Trimming shortened V by 6 bases and J by 2 bases, and 16 bases separated the two germline ends. This CDR3 spans 15 amino acids. Germline assignment: CDR1 MNHEY and CDR2 SVGAGI. This CDR3 is CASSRGTNPQETQYF. CDR3 DNA: TGTGCCAGCAGCCGGGGGACCAATCCACAAGAGACCCAGTACTTC.

A word on this clone: A read error may produce the germline difference seen at one junction end. The V call is TRBV7-9, the J call TRBJ2-2; TRBD1 might be the D (5 bases). The CDR3 loop spans 12 amino acids. Germline values: CDR1 SEHNR, CDR2 FQNEAQ (reference sequence). This chain's CDR3 is CSSTWGGGELFF. The DNA for the CDR3 is TGTTCCAGCACCTGGGGCGGCGGGGAGCTGTTTTTT.

The J gene is TRBJ2-5, the V gene TRBV7-9; D gene unclear. The ends were cut back, 3 bases at V and 5 bases at J, with 19 bases in the middle. The CDR3 runs to 16 residues. Per the germline V gene, CDR1 is SEHNR and CDR2 is FQNEAQ (reference sequence). In nucleotides, the CDR3 is TGTGCCAGCAGCTTTTTTGATTGGGCCCAGAGTGAGACCCAGTACTTC. This gives the protein CASSFFDWAQSETQYF.

The rearrangement joins TRBV19 to TRBJ1-5; maybe TRBD1 (5 bases). Germline values: CDR1 LNHDA, CDR2 SQIVND (reference sequence). This CDR3 comprises 16 residues. V was trimmed by 4 bases and J by 3 bases, leaving 16 bases between them. CDR3 nucleotides: TGTGCCAGTAGTACCCACCGACAGTTTGACAATCAGCCCCAGCATTTT. It codes for CASSTHRQFDNQPQHF.

The chain has TRBV6-6 and TRBJ2-7; a weak D match, TRBD1 (5 bases). CDR3 length: 12 amino acids. The germline V gene has CDR1 MNHNY and CDR2 SVGAGI (reference sequence). The V end was cut by 6 bases, the J end by 3 bases, with 9 bases between. CDR3 nucleotide sequence: TGTGCCAGCAGCGGACAACACTACGAGCAGTACTTC. Amino acids: CASSGQHYEQYF.

This chain connects TRBV6-6 to TRBJ1-4; 8 bases line up with TRBD1. Trimming cost V 0 bases and J 7 bases; bases outside gene matches: 4. Germline-derived CDR1 and CDR2 are MNHNY and SVGAGI (reference sequence). The CDR3 contains 15 residues. CDR3 protein: CASSYSTGAVEKLFF. In nucleotides, the CDR3 is TGTGCCAGCAGTTACTCGACAGGGGCGGTTGAAAAACTGTTTTTT.

This chain joins TRBV5-1 and TRBJ1-5; D remains ambiguous. The CDR3 is made up of 14 amino acids. Deletions cut 0 bases from V and 0 bases from J, with 4 bases between. CDR1 and CDR2 from the germline V gene are SGHRS and YFSETQ. CDR3 protein: CASSLDTSNQPQHF. For the CDR3, the DNA is TGCGCCAGCAGCTTGGACACTAGCAATCAGCCCCAGCATTTT. Combining the CDR3 with reference TRBV5-1 and TRBJ1-5 gives the whole variable domain KAGVTQTPRYLIKTRGQQVTLSCSPISGHRSVSWYQQTPGQGLQFLFEYFSETQRNKGNFPGRFSGRQFSNSRSEMNVSTLELGDSALYLCASSLDTSNQPQHFGDGTRLSIL.

Comment on this clone: Compared with germline, one end of the junction differs, possibly owing to a read error. The gene calls are TRBV10-2 and TRBJ2-3; D is uncertain. Germline-derived CDR1 and CDR2 are WSHSY and SAAADI. The CDR3 is made up of 14 amino acids. CDR3 coding DNA: TGCGCCAGCAGTGTGACCGGGTCCACAAATACGCAGTATTTT. This gives the protein CASSVTGSTNTQYF.

The V and J genes are TRBV25-1 and TRBJ1-2; perhaps TRBD1 as D (5 bases). The CDR3 sequence is 15 residues long. Trimming stripped 0 bases from V and 4 bases from J, with 12 bases between. Looked up from germline, CDR1 is MGHDK and CDR2 is SYGVNS. The CDR3 spells CASSEYQGAGYGYTF. Written as DNA, the CDR3 is TGTGCCAGCAGTGAATATCAAGGGGCAGGCTATGGCTACACCTTC.

This rearrangement joins TRBV27 to TRBJ2-3, with 7 bases matching TRBD1. The CDR3 runs 12 residues. The germline gives CDR1 MNHEY, CDR2 SMNVEV (reference sequence). V dropped 8 bases and J dropped 6; count of bases not matched to a gene: 5. CDR3 in DNA: TGTGCCAGCCAAACACAGGGGGATACGCAGTATTTT. It is translated as CASQTQGDTQYF.

V is TRBV6-1 and J is TRBJ1-2; D is perhaps TRBD1 (6 bases). CDR3 length: 15 amino acids. Germline assignment: CDR1 MNHNS and CDR2 SASEGT. V gave up 5 bases and J gave up 4 bases, with 17 bases separating them. The CDR3 DNA is TGTGCCAGCAGTCGCCGGGAGGCAGGGGCCTATGGCTACACCTTC. Protein sequence: CASSRREAGAYGYTF.

Only a few counts were recorded for this clone. The rearrangement joins TRBV5-4 to TRBJ1-2, with D possibly matching TRBD1 (6 bases). Trimming pared 0 bases from V and 7 bases from J, leaving 13 bases between. From germline, CDR1 is SGHNT and CDR2 YYREEE (reference sequence). There are 14 residues in the CDR3. CDR3 protein: CASSLDRGAGGYTF. The CDR3 DNA follows: TGTGCCAGCAGCTTGGATCGGGGGGCAGGTGGCTACACCTTC.

This clone occurred a few times. This chain links TRBV27 with TRBJ1-1; D is perhaps TRBD1 (6 bases). This CDR3 has 14 amino acids. V gave up 3 bases and J gave up 5 bases, with 13 bases separating them. The germline V gene has CDR1 MNHEY and CDR2 SMNVEV (reference sequence). CDR3 sequence (DNA): TGTGCCAGCAGTTTTTATTACAGGGAAACTGAAGCTTTCTTT. Protein sequence: CASSFYYRETEAFF.

The CDR3 coding sequence is TGTGCCAGCAGTGAGAGAGGGGGATTAAACTATGGCTACACCTTC. It yields the protein CASSERGGLNYGYTF. The chain couples TRBV6-1 to TRBJ1-2, with D perhaps matching TRBD1 (6 bases). The germline V and J ends were trimmed by 3 bases and 2 bases, with 13 bases remaining between them. Looked up from germline, CDR1 is MNHNS and CDR2 is SASEGT. The CDR3 runs to 15 residues.

The chain links TRBV15 to TRBJ1-1; 7 bases are shared with TRBD1. V shed 3 bases, J shed 5 bases, and the junction held 12 bases outside the gene matches. CDR1 and CDR2 from the germline V gene are LNHNV and YYDKDF (reference sequence). This CDR3 has 16 amino acids. The CDR3 sequence is CATSSRPTGRGTEAFF. The CDR3 region has the DNA TGTGCCACCAGCAGTCGCCCGACAGGGCGTGGGACTGAAGCTTTCTTT. The entire variable domain, with the rest obtained from reference TRBV15 and TRBJ1-1, is as follows: DAMVIQNPRYQVTQFGKPVTLSCSQTLNHNVMYWYQQKSSQAPKLLFHYYDKDFNNEADTPDNFQSRRPNTSFCFLDIRSPGLGDTAMYLCATSSRPTGRGTEAFFGQGTRLTVV.

The chain combines TRBV14 with TRBJ2-7; no reliable D call. V lost 4 bases and J 6 bases, leaving 10 bases between the germline ends. The CDR3 spans 12 residues. From germline, CDR1 is SGHDN and CDR2 FVKESK. The DNA of the CDR3 is TGTGCCAGCAGCCCTAGTTGGAGCGAGCAGTACTTC. Translating it yields CASSPSWSEQYF.

This clone was recorded only once. The chain is built from TRBV6-5 and TRBJ1-1; D gene unclear. V lost 4 bases and J lost 2, with 5 bases in between. This CDR3 is built from 12 residues. CDR1 and CDR2 from the germline V gene are MNHEY and SVGAGI. The CDR3 nucleotides are TGTGCCAGCAGTTTCCCAAACACTGAAGCTTTCTTT. Its translation: CASSFPNTEAFF.

CDR3 residues: CASSSSFPGTGENNEQFF. As DNA, the CDR3 is TGTGCCAGCAGCTCCAGCTTTCCCGGGACAGGGGAAAACAATGAGCAGTTCTTC. The chain joins TRBV11-2 to TRBJ2-1; TRBD1 aligns across 10 bases. The germline V gene encodes CDR1 SGHAT and CDR2 FQNNGV. V trimming: 4 bases; J trimming: 5 bases; junction bases outside the gene matches: 14. The CDR3 sequence is 18 residues long. The whole variable domain, remainder taken from reference TRBV11-2 and TRBJ2-1, is EAGVAQSPRYKIIEKRQSVAFWCNPISGHATLYWYQQILGQGPKLLIQFQNNGVVDDSQLPKDRFSAERLKGVDSTLKIQPAKLEDSAVYLCASSSSFPGTGENNEQFFGPGTRLTVL.

The chain carries TRBV7-6 and TRBJ2-5, with TRBD2 matching over 11 bases. J was trimmed by 4 bases and V by 5 bases; bases with no gene match: 9. CDR3 length: 16 amino acids. Germline CDR1 SGHVS, CDR2 FNYEAQ. The CDR3 nucleotides read TGTGCCAGCAGCCTGGGCCCACTAGCGGGGGTAGAGACCCAGTACTTC. As protein: CASSLGPLAGVETQYF.

The chain links TRBV5-6 to TRBJ1-5, with D maybe TRBD1 (5 bases). The ends were cut back, 0 bases at V and 3 bases at J, with 13 bases in the middle. CDR3 size: 16 residues. Germline V gene data show CDR1 as SGHDT and CDR2 as YYEEEE. The DNA of the CDR3 is TGTGCCAGCAGCTTGGCCCAGGGCCGCTTCAATCAGCCCCAGCATTTT. Translation: CASSLAQGRFNQPQHF.

V and J are TRBV4-1 and TRBJ1-2; 7 bases are shared with TRBD1. The CDR3 runs 16 residues. V lost 2 bases, J lost 5 bases, and 11 bases stayed unmatched. Germline V gives CDR1 MGHRA, CDR2 YSYEKL. The CDR3 sequence: CASSQTTGAGAYGYTF. CDR3 nucleotides: TGCGCCAGCAGCCAAACTACAGGGGCCGGGGCTTATGGCTACACCTTC.

This sequence joins TRBV10-3 and TRBJ1-6; possible D gene TRBD1, 6 bases. CDR1 and CDR2 from the germline V gene are ENHRY and SYGVKD. The CDR3 loop spans 15 amino acids. V lost 6 bases, J lost 6 bases, and 15 bases lay in between. CDR3 nucleotides: TGTGCCATCAGGGCTTCGGGACAAAGTAATTCACCCCTCCACTTT. The encoded protein is CAIRASGQSNSPLHF.

V gene TRBV27 combines with J gene TRBJ2-2; the D gene is possibly TRBD2 (5 bases). The V end was cut by 8 bases, the J end by 4 bases, with 17 bases between. CDR1 MNHEY and CDR2 SMNVEV come from the germline V gene (reference sequence). There are 15 residues in the CDR3. This chain's CDR3 is CASAARGSFTGELFF. In DNA form, the CDR3 reads TGTGCCAGCGCTGCTCGGGGATCCTTCACCGGGGAGCTGTTTTTT.

The rearrangement joins TRBV10-2 to TRBJ2-5; 10 bases line up with TRBD2. The DNA end is a closer match to TRBJ2-7, so the J assignment may be wrong. The CDR3 is made up of 17 amino acids. The germline V gene encodes CDR1 WSHSY and CDR2 SAAADI. CDR3 residues: CASSVLAGDPSRSEQYF. CDR3 bases: TGCGCCAGCAGTGTTCTAGCGGGGGACCCATCACGGAGCGAGCAGTACTTC.

J is TRBJ1-5 and V is TRBV5-1, with TRBD1 matching over 9 bases. Losses at the gene ends were 2 bases for V and 9 bases for J; bases not matched to a gene: 12. This CDR3 has 16 residues. CDR1 and CDR2 (germline): SGHRS, YFSETQ. The CDR3 here is CASSLDGTGIRWPQHF. The CDR3 coding sequence is TGCGCCAGCAGCTTAGATGGGACAGGGATACGTTGGCCCCAGCATTTT.

The genes are TRBV7-9 and TRBJ1-3; D unclear. Germline CDR1 SEHNR, CDR2 FQNEAQ (reference sequence). The CDR3 length is 13 residues. The V and J ends lost 5 bases and 3 bases respectively, with 8 bases between them. The CDR3 protein is CASSIAYGNTIYF. The CDR3 coding sequence is TGTGCCAGCAGCATCGCCTATGGAAACACCATATATTTT.

The gene calls are TRBV29-1 and TRBJ2-5, with D maybe TRBD2 (6 bases). Trimming took 4 bases from V and 5 from J, leaving 11 bases between them. Germline CDR1 reads SQVTM; CDR2 reads ANQGSEA. The length of the CDR3 is 12 residues. The CDR3 nucleotides are TGCAGCGTTGTGGAGGGCGCGGAGACCCAGTACTTC. It translates to CSVVEGAETQYF.

This clone appeared once. The chain combines TRBV6-1 with TRBJ1-2; 8 bases fit TRBD1. The V and J ends lost 8 bases and 5 bases, in that order; junction bases with no gene match: 13. Germline V CDR1 and CDR2: MNHNS, SASEGT. The CDR3 extends over 15 amino acids. The CDR3 protein is CASCRTQGAEYGYTF. The CDR3 nucleotides read TGTGCCAGCTGCCGAACTCAGGGGGCAGAGTATGGCTACACCTTC.